A single sample is the source of the 26 T cell receptor beta chains below, sequenced in a study of blood T cell repertoires in COVID-19. Data came from immunoSEQ multiplex PCR; TCRdb stores just in-frame clones and leaves some out. The table lists 100,000 or so clones, more than 90% of them singletons. Material: peripheral blood. The receptor source for this set is a man younger than 35 with acute or convalescent COVID-19.

The chain has TRBV5-1 and TRBJ1-1, with TRBD1 identical over 10 bases. Germline CDR1 is SGHRS and CDR2 is YFSETQ. The junction had 9 bases not matched to a gene; V was cut back by 8 bases and J by 5 bases. The CDR3 sequence is 14 residues long. The CDR3 DNA follows: TGCGCCAGTAGGACCGGGACAGGGGTGACTGAAGCTTTCTTT. This encodes CASRTGTGVTEAFF.

Comments on this clone: This CDR3 is also generated by other DNA sequences in the sample. V and J are TRBV5-1 and TRBJ1-1; 7 bases line up with TRBD1. The CDR3 runs 14 residues. Trimming at V came to 4 bases and at J to 1 base, leaving 4 bases not matched to a gene. Germline CDR1 reads SGHRS; CDR2 reads YFSETQ. Written as DNA, the CDR3 is TGCGCCAGCAGCCAGGGACAGCCGAACACTGAAGCTTTCTTT. Its protein is CASSQGQPNTEAFF.

The chain couples TRBV9 to TRBJ2-1, with unresolved D. The V and J ends lost 0 bases and 9 bases respectively, with 13 bases between them. The CDR3 has 14 residues. Germline lookup yields CDR1 SGDLS and CDR2 YYNGEE. The CDR3 sequence is CASSVVGAPGEQFF. CDR3 nucleotide sequence: TGTGCCAGCAGCGTAGTCGGTGCACCCGGTGAGCAGTTCTTC.

V usage is TRBV29-1 and J usage is TRBJ2-1, with D perhaps matching TRBD2 (5 bases). The CDR3 sequence is 20 residues long. Germline V lookup: CDR1 SQVTM, CDR2 ANQGSEA. Trimming stripped 4 bases from V and 5 bases from J, with 33 bases between. CDR3 coding DNA: TGCAGCGTTGCCCTCCTTACGGCGGGTTCCTACGGCCGTGGCGACAATGAGCAGTTCTTC. Translation gives CSVALLTAGSYGRGDNEQFF.

The chain combines TRBV3-1 (or the pseudogene TRBV3-2) with TRBJ2-7, with 7 bases lining up with TRBD1. This CDR3 is 16 amino acids long. Germline V gene sequence: CDR1 LGHDT, CDR2 YNNKEL (reference sequence). V was clipped by 1 base and J by 3 bases; unmatched bases: 9. CDR3 amino acids: CASSQAGQGVGYEQYF. The DNA for the CDR3 is TGTGCCAGCAGCCAAGCGGGCCAGGGGGTCGGCTACGAGCAGTACTTC.

The rearrangement links TRBV6-4 to TRBJ2-3, with TRBD2 as a possible D gene (7 bases). The CDR3 covers 15 residues. The germline gives CDR1 MRHNA, CDR2 SNTAGT. The V end lost 6 bases, the J end lost 1 base, and 14 bases lay between the germline ends. The CDR3 region has the DNA TGTGCCAGCAGCCGCAGGGGAGGGGGCACAGATACGCAGTATTTT. The encoded protein is CASSRRGGGTDTQYF.

This chain links TRBV27 with TRBJ1-2, with D perhaps TRBD1 (6 bases). The germline V gene encodes CDR1 MNHEY and CDR2 SMNVEV (reference sequence). The CDR3 extends over 13 amino acids. Trimming cost V 8 bases and J 1 base, with 11 bases left between them. CDR3 DNA sequence: TGTGCCAGCGGCACAGGGTATAACTATGGCTACACCTTC. Amino acid sequence: CASGTGYNYGYTF.

The rearrangement uses TRBV7-9 and TRBJ2-3; TRBD2 matches 11 bases. V lost 4 bases and J lost 1; bases outside the gene matches: 13. CDR1 is SEHNR and CDR2 is FQNEAQ in the germline V gene (reference sequence). This CDR3 comprises 19 residues. In nucleotides, the CDR3 is TGTGCCAGCAGCTGGTTAGGGACTAGCGGAGGGGGCGGCACAGATACGCAGTATTTT. Translated, it gives CASSWLGTSGGGGTDTQYF.

The chain has TRBV5-6 and TRBJ1-2; 7 nucleotides match TRBD1. The V and J ends lost 3 bases and 2 bases, in that order; junction bases with no gene match: 7. Germline lookup yields CDR1 SGHDT and CDR2 YYEEEE. The CDR3 is made up of 15 amino acids. The CDR3 is CASSSDRVANYGYTF. Here the CDR3 DNA reads TGTGCCAGCAGCTCCGACAGGGTTGCAAACTATGGCTACACCTTC. Full variable domain (rest looked up from reference TRBV5-6 and TRBJ1-2): DAGVTQSPTHLIKTRGQQVTLRCSPKSGHDTVSWYQQALGQGPQFIFQYYEEEERQRGNFPDRFSGHQFPNYSSELNVNALLLGDSALYLCASSSDRVANYGYTFGSGTRLTVV.

V is TRBV5-1 and J is TRBJ2-7; 10 bases map to TRBD1. The CDR3 sequence is 15 residues long. Trimming at V came to 3 bases and at J to 2 bases, leaving 5 bases not matched to a gene. Per germline, CDR1 SGHRS and CDR2 YFSETQ. This CDR3 reads CASSSRTGGPYEQYF. The DNA for the CDR3 is TGCGCCAGCAGCTCCCGGACAGGGGGTCCCTACGAGCAGTACTTC.

This clone was seen a single time. The CDR3, as DNA: TGTGCCAGTAGTAGGAACAGGGCCCCGAACACTGAAGCTTTCTTT. Its protein product is CASSRNRAPNTEAFF. The genes are TRBV19 and TRBJ1-1; possible D gene TRBD1, 6 bases. The CDR3 totals 15 residues. Germline V CDR1 and CDR2: LNHDA, SQIVND (reference sequence). V lost 4 bases, J lost 1 base, and 13 bases lay in between. Supplemented by reference TRBV19 and TRBJ1-1, the full variable domain reads DGGITQSPKYLFRKEGQNVTLSCEQNLNHDAMYWYRQDPGQGLRLIYYSQIVNDFQKGDIAEGYSVSREKKESFPLTVTSAQKNPTAFYLCASSRNRAPNTEAFFGQGTRLTVV.

The chain couples TRBV11-2 to TRBJ2-3; 10 nucleotides line up with TRBD2. CDR3 size: 18 residues. Per germline, CDR1 SGHAT and CDR2 FQNNGV. After removal of 1 base from V and 3 bases from J, the junction contained 10 bases not matched to a gene. The CDR3 nucleotides are TGTGCCAGCAGCTTAGTATTCCCGGCTAGCGGGGGAACAGATACGCAGTATTTT. The encoded protein is CASSLVFPASGGTDTQYF.

This clone is a singleton in its sample. The chain uses TRBV30 and TRBJ1-5; 9 bases agree with TRBD1. Losses at the gene ends were 2 bases for V and 6 bases for J; bases not matched to a gene: 5. The germline CDR1 and CDR2 sequences are GTSNPN and SVGIG (reference sequence). The CDR3 loop spans 14 amino acids. Here the CDR3 reads CAWSRGQGSQPQHF. The DNA for the CDR3 is TGTGCCTGGAGTAGAGGACAGGGGAGTCAGCCCCAGCATTTT.

The J gene is TRBJ1-2, the V gene TRBV10-1; D might be TRBD1 (6 bases). The V end was cut by 9 bases, the J end by 4 bases, with 15 bases between. Germline-derived CDR1 and CDR2 are WNHNN and SYGVQD (reference sequence). The CDR3 covers 13 residues. CDR3 coding DNA: TGCGCCAGTTCTAACGGGACATCCTATGGCTACACCTTC. Amino acid sequence: CASSNGTSYGYTF.

V is TRBV14 and J is TRBJ1-6, with TRBD1 identical over 7 bases. The germline V gene has CDR1 SGHDN and CDR2 FVKESK. This CDR3 contains 15 residues. After removal of 5 bases from V and 8 bases from J, the junction contained 9 bases not matched to a gene. In nucleotides, the CDR3 is TGTGCCAGCAGCTTATTTACAGGGGAATATTCACCCCTCCACTTT. This translates into CASSLFTGEYSPLHF. Full variable domain (rest looked up from reference TRBV14 and TRBJ1-6): EAGVTQFPSHSVIEKGQTVTLRCDPISGHDNLYWYRRVMGKEIKFLLHFVKESKQDESGMPNNRFLAERTGGTYSTLKVQPAELEDSGVYFCASSLFTGEYSPLHFGNGTRLTVT.

This chain links TRBV7-9 with TRBJ1-5; no firm D call. Germline CDR1 and CDR2: SEHNR and FQNEAQ (reference sequence). V was shortened by 5 bases and J by 4 bases, with 12 bases between the two germline ends. The CDR3 consists of 14 residues. CDR3 loop: CASSQAGGNQPQHF. The CDR3 nucleotides read TGTGCCAGCAGCCAAGCAGGAGGAAATCAGCCCCAGCATTTT.

The chain has TRBV20-1 and TRBJ1-2; 7 bases line up with TRBD1. Germline V gives CDR1 DFQATT, CDR2 SNEGSKA (reference sequence). The ends lost 3 bases at V and 8 bases at J; junction bases unmatched: 9. This CDR3 spans 13 amino acids. CDR3 region: CSASRQGIGGYTF. The CDR3 DNA reads as TGCAGTGCTAGTAGACAGGGAATTGGGGGCTACACCTTC.

The chain uses TRBV19 and TRBJ2-3; 8 nucleotides match TRBD1. The CDR3 runs 14 residues. Germline lookup yields CDR1 LNHDA and CDR2 SQIVND (reference sequence). J gave up 8 bases and V 0 bases, and 4 bases lay outside the gene matches. CDR3: CASSIDQGAGTQYF. DNA of the CDR3: TGTGCCAGTAGTATAGATCAGGGGGCGGGTACGCAGTATTTT.

The chain uses TRBV7-6 and TRBJ2-3; 7 bases fit TRBD1. The V gene's germline CDR1 is SGHVS and CDR2 FNYEAQ. The ends lost 2 bases at V and 1 base at J; junction bases unmatched: 12. The CDR3 has 18 residues. As DNA, the CDR3 is TGTGCCAGCAGCTTATTGAATAAGGGGGCGACGGGCACAGATACGCAGTATTTT. Protein: CASSLLNKGATGTDTQYF.

The CDR3 here is CATSDLQQGLGYEQYF. For the CDR3, the DNA is TGTGCCACCAGTGATTTGCAACAGGGGTTAGGCTACGAGCAGTACTTC. The V gene is TRBV24-1, the J gene TRBJ2-7, with 7 bases that match TRBD1. Germline V gene data show CDR1 as KGHDR and CDR2 as SFDVKD. The CDR3 spans 16 residues. V gave up 0 bases and J gave up 3 bases; unmatched junction bases: 7.

V usage is TRBV5-1 and J usage is TRBJ2-6; D uncertain. V was trimmed by 6 bases and J by 1 base, leaving 8 bases between them. The CDR3 sequence is 14 residues long. Germline V CDR1 and CDR2: SGHRS, YFSETQ. The CDR3 DNA sequence: TGCGCCAGCAAAAATACTTCTGGGGCCAACGTCCTGACTTTC. Amino acids: CASKNTSGANVLTF.

This chain joins TRBV6-6 and TRBJ2-7; 9 bases agree with TRBD1. This CDR3 region has 15 residues. Germline trimming cut 2 bases from V and 7 bases from J; bases unmatched to any gene: 9. CDR1 is MNHNY, CDR2 SVGAGI, per germline (reference sequence). The CDR3 DNA reads as TGTGCCAGCAGTTACACCACAGGGGGCGCGAGGGAGCAGTACTTC. This codes for CASSYTTGGAREQYF.

The chain combines TRBV24-1 with TRBJ2-7; TRBD2 is a possible D gene (5 bases). V lost 3 bases to trimming and J lost 5 bases, with 13 bases between them. This CDR3 region has 14 residues. Germline CDR1 is KGHDR and CDR2 is SFDVKD. CDR3 nucleotide sequence: TGTGCCACCAGTGATCCTAAGAGGGTTCACGAGCAGTACTTC. Residues: CATSDPKRVHEQYF.

The chain employs TRBV6-5 and TRBJ2-7; 9 nucleotides line up with TRBD1. V lost 10 bases and J lost 2; bases outside the gene matches: 6. Germline V lookup: CDR1 MNHEY, CDR2 SVGAGI. The CDR3 extends over 13 amino acids. The CDR3 DNA follows: TGTGCCATGGGGGGGACAGGGACCTACGAGCAGTACTTC. Its protein is CAMGGTGTYEQYF.

The chain couples TRBV30 to TRBJ2-1; 7 bases map to TRBD2. The V gene end was trimmed by 8 bases and the J gene end by 6 bases; junction bases not matched to a gene: 10. The CDR3 is 13 amino acids. Germline assignment: CDR1 GTSNPN and CDR2 SVGIG (reference sequence). The CDR3 here is CAGNGEGRNEQFF. Here the CDR3 DNA reads TGTGCCGGGAACGGGGAGGGCCGCAATGAGCAGTTCTTC.

This clone appeared once. V is TRBV11-2 and J is TRBJ2-2; possible D gene TRBD1, 6 bases. Trimming stripped 2 bases from V and 6 bases from J, with 10 bases between. The CDR3 sequence is 14 residues long. CDR1 is SGHAT, CDR2 FQNNGV, per germline. The chain's CDR3 is CASSLSGAAGELFF. The CDR3 DNA follows: TGTGCCAGCAGCTTATCAGGGGCTGCCGGGGAGCTGTTTTTT.